This T cell receptor (beta chain) was identified during a study of T-cell memory formation after mild COVID-19. Whole-study results and caveats: CD4+ clones that contracted lay mainly in CM and EM; CD8+ ones lay in EMRA.

The ends were cut back, 6 bases at V and 4 bases at J, with 16 bases in the middle. The CDR3 consists of 15 residues. Concerning this clonotype: Its antigen is still unknown.

One entry per CDR3 protein, called by TCRdb with MiXCR from the 5' RACE reads. The table lists under 550,000 distinct CDR3 sequences, 15% to 20% of them singletons. Specimen: PBMCs or a T cell subset sorted from them (not recorded which). This chain joins TRBV12-3 or TRBV12-4 and TRBJ1-5; D may be TRBD1 (5 bases). The receptor's source is an adult woman who had mild COVID-19 (a few samples of this study predate the infection). Cell type and time point are not known. CDR3 sequence reads: CASRDSTATNQPQHF. The CDR3, as DNA: TGTGCCAGCAGGGACTCGACAGCTACTAATCAGCCCCAGCATTTT.